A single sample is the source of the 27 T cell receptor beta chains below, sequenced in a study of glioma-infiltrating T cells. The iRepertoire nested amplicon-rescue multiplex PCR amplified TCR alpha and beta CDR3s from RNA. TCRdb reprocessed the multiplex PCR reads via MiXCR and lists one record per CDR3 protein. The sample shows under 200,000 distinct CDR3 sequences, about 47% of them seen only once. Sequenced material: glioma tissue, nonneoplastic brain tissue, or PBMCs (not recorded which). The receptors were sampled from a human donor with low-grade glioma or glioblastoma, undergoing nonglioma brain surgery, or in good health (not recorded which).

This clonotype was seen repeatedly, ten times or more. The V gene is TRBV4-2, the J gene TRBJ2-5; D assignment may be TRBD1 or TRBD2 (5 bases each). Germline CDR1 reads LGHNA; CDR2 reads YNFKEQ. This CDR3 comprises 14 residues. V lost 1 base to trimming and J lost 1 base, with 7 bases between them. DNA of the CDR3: TGTGCCAGCAGCCAAGGGGACGGCCAAGAGACCCAGTACTTC. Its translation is CASSQGDGQETQYF.

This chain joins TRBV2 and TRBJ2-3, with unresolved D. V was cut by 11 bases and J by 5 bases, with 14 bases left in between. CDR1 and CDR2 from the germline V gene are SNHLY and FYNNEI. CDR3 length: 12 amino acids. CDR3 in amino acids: CADGPGVDTQYF. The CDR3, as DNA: TGTGCCGACGGCCCAGGAGTAGATACGCAGTATTTT. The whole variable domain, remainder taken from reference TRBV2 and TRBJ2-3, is EPEVTQTPSHQVTQMGQEVILRCVPISNHLYFYWYRQILGQKVEFLVSFYNNEISEKSEIFDDQFSVERPDGSNFTLKIRSTKLEDSAMYFCADGPGVDTQYFGPGTRLTVL.

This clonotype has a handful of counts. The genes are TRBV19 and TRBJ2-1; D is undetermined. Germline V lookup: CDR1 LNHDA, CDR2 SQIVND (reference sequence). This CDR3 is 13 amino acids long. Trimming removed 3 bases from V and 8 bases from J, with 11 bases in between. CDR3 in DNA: TGTGCCAGTAGTATTAGTCGCCAGGATGAGCAGTTCTTC. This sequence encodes CASSISRQDEQFF. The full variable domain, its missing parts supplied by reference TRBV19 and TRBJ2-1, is DGGITQSPKYLFRKEGQNVTLSCEQNLNHDAMYWYRQDPGQGLRLIYYSQIVNDFQKGDIAEGYSVSREKKESFPLTVTSAQKNPTAFYLCASSISRQDEQFFGPGTRLTVL.

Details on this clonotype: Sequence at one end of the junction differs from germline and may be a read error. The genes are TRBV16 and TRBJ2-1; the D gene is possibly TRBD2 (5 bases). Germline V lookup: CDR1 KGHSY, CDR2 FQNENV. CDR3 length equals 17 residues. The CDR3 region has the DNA TGTGCAAGCAGCCAATCAGTGGCTAGAGGGAGTATCAATGAGCAGTTCTTC. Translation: CASSQSVARGSINEQFF. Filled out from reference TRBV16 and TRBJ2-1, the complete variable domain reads GEEVAQTPKHLVRGEGQKAKLYCAPIKGHSYVFWYQQVLKNEFKFLISFQNENVFDETGMPKERFSAKCLPNSPCSLEIQATKLEDSAVYFCASSQSVARGSINEQFFGPGTRLTVL.

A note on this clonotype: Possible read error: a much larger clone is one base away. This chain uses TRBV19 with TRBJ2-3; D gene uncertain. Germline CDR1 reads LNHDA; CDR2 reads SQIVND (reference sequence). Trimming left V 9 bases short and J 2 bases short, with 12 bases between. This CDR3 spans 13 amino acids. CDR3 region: CASQEDYTDTQYF. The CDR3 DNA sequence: TGTGCCAGCCAAGAGGATTACACAGATACGCAGTATTTT.

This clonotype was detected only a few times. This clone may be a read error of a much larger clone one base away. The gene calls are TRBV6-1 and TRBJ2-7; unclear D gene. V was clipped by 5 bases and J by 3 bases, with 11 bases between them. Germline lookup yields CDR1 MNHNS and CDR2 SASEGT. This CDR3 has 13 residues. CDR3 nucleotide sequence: TGTGCCAGCAGTTCGGAAGGAGACTACGAGCAGTACTTC. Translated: CASSSEGDYEQYF.

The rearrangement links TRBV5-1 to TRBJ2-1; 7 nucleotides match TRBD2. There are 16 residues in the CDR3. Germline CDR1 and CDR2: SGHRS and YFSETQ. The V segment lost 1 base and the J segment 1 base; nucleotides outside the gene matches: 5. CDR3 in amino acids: CASSLRGSGSYNEQFF. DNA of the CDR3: TGCGCCAGCAGCTTGCGCGGGAGTGGGTCCTACAATGAGCAGTTCTTC.

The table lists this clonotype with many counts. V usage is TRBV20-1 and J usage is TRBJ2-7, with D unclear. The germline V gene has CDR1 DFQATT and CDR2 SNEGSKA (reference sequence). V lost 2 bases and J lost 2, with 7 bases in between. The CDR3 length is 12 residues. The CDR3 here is CSARPDTYEQYF. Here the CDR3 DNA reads TGCAGTGCTAGACCAGACACCTACGAGCAGTACTTC.

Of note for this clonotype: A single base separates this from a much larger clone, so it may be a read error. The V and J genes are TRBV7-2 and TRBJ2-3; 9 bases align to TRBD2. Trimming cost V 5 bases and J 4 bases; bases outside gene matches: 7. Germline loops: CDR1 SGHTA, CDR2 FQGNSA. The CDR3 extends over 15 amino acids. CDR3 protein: CASSHPGLAPDTQYF. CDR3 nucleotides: TGTGCCAGCAGCCACCCGGGACTAGCTCCAGATACGCAGTATTTT.

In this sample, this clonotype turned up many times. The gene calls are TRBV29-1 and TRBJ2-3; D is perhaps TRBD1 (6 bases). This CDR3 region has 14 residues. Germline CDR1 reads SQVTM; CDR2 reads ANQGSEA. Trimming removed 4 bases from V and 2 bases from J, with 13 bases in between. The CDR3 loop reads CSVVGQGPTDTQYF. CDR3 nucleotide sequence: TGCAGCGTTGTAGGTCAGGGGCCCACAGATACGCAGTATTTT.

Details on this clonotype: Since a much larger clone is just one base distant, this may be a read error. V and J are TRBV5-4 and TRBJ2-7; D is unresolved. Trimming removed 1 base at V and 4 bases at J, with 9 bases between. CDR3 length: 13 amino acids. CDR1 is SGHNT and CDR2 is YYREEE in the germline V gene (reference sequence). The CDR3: CASSLNGKYEQYF. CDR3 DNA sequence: TGTGCCAGCAGCTTGAACGGAAAATACGAGCAGTACTTC.

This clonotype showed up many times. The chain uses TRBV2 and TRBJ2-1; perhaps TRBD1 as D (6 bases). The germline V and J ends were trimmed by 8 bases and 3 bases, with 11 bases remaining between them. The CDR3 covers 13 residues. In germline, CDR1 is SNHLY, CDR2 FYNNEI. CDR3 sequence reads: CASGGQSYNEQFF. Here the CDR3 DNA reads TGTGCCAGCGGAGGACAGAGCTACAATGAGCAGTTCTTC.

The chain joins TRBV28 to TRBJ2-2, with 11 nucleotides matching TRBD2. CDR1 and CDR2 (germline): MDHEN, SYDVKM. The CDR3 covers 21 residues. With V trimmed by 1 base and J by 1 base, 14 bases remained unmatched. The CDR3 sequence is CASSLYARTVAGGWNTGELFF. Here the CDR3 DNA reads TGTGCCAGCAGTTTATATGCTCGTACGGTAGCGGGAGGGTGGAACACCGGGGAGCTGTTTTTT. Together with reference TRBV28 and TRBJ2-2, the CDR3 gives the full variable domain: DVKVTQSSRYLVKRTGEKVFLECVQDMDHENMFWYRQDPGLGLRLIYFSYDVKMKEKGDIPEGYSVSREKKERFSLILESASTNQTSMYLCASSLYARTVAGGWNTGELFFGEGSRLTVL.

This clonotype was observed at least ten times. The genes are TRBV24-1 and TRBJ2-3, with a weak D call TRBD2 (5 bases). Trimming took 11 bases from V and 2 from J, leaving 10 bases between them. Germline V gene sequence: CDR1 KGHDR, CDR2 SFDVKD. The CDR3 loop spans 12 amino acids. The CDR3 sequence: CAIGRDTDTQYF. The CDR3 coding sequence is TGTGCCATCGGACGGGACACAGATACGCAGTATTTT.

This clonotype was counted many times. CDR3 sequence reads: CSGMQGQGSQPQHF. The CDR3 nucleotides are TGCAGTGGTATGCAGGGCCAGGGCAGTCAGCCCCAGCATTTT. The chain recombines TRBV20-1 with TRBJ1-5, with D maybe TRBD1 (5 bases). V gave up 7 bases and J gave up 6 bases, with 19 bases separating them. This CDR3 spans 14 amino acids. Germline CDR1 and CDR2: DFQATT and SNEGSKA (reference sequence).

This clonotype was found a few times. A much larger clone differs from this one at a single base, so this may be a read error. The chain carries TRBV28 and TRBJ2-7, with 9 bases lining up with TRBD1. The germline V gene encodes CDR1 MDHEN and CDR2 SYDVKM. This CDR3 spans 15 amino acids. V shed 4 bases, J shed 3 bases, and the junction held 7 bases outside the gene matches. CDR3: CASSSPSGQGYEQYF. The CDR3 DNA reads TGTGCCAGCAGTTCCCCATCGGGACAGGGCTACGAGCAGTACTTC.

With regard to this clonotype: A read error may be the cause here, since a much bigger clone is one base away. The CDR3 DNA follows: TGTGCCAGCATCCCCGGGACACAATACAATGAGCAGTTCTTC. This sequence encodes CASIPGTQYNEQFF. This sequence joins TRBV11-2 and TRBJ2-1; D might be TRBD1 (6 bases). The CDR3 runs 14 residues. Looked up from germline, CDR1 is SGHAT and CDR2 is FQNNGV. V dropped 7 bases and J dropped 4 bases, with 14 bases sitting between them.

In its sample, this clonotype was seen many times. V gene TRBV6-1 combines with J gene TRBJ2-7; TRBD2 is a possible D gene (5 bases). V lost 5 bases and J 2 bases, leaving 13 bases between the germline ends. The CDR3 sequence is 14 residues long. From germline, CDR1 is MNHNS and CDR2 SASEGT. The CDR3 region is CASSSWTPPYEQYF. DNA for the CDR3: TGTGCCAGCAGTTCTTGGACTCCTCCCTACGAGCAGTACTTC.

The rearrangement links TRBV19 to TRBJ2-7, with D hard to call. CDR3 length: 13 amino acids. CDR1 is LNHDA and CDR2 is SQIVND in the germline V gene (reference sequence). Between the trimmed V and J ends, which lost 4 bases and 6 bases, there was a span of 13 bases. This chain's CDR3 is CASSTRSPGEQYF. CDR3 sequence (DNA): TGTGCCAGTAGTACGAGATCGCCGGGCGAGCAGTACTTC.

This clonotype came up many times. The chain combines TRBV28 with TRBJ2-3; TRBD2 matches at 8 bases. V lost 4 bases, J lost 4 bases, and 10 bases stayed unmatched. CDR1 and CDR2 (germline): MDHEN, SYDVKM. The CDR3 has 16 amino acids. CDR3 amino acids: CASSSTPGLGADTQYF. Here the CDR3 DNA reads TGTGCCAGCAGTTCCACACCGGGACTAGGGGCAGATACGCAGTATTTT.

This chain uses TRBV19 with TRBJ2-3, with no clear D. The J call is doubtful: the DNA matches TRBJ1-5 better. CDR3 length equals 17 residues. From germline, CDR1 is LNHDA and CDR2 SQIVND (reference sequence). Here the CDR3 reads CASSYTRTRFSKDTQHF. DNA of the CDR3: TGTGCCAGTAGTTACACCCGGACTAGATTTAGCAAAGATACGCAGCATTTT.

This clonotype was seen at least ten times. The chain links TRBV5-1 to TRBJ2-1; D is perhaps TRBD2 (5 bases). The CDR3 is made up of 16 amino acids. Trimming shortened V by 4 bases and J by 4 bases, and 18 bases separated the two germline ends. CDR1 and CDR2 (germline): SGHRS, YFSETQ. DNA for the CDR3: TGCGCCAGCAGCGAGCAAGCGGAGGTTACTTACAATGAGCAGTTCTTC. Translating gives CASSEQAEVTYNEQFF. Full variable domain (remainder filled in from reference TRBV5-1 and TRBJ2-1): KAGVTQTPRYLIKTRGQQVTLSCSPISGHRSVSWYQQTPGQGLQFLFEYFSETQRNKGNFPGRFSGRQFSNSRSEMNVSTLELGDSALYLCASSEQAEVTYNEQFFGPGTRLTVL.

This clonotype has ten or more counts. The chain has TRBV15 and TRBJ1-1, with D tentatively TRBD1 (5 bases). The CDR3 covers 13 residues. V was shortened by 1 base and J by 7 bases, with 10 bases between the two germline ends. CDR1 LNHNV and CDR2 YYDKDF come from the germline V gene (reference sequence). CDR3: CATSRVRQSEAFF. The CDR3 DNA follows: TGTGCCACCAGCAGAGTCCGACAGAGTGAAGCTTTCTTT.

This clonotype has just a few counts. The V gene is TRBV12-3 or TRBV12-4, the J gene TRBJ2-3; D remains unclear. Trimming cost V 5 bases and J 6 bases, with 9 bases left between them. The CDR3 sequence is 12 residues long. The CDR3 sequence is CASSRILDTQYF. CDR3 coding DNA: TGTGCCAGCAGTCGTATCCTGGATACGCAGTATTTT.

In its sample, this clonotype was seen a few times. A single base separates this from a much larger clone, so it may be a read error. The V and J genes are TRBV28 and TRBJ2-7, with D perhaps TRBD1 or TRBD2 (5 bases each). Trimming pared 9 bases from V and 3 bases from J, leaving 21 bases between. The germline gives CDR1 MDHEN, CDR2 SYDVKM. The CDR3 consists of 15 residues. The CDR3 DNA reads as TGTGCCAGTTCCACACAGAGAGGGGCGGACTACGAGCAGTACTTC. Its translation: CASSTQRGADYEQYF. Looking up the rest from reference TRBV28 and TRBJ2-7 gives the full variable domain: DVKVTQSSRYLVKRTGEKVFLECVQDMDHENMFWYRQDPGLGLRLIYFSYDVKMKEKGDIPEGYSVSREKKERFSLILESASTNQTSMYLCASSTQRGADYEQYFGPGTRLTVT.

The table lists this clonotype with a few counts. The CDR3 DNA reads TGTGCCAGCAGCTCAGCGATGGATTGGGAAGAGACCCAGTACTTC. Translating gives CASSSAMDWEETQYF. The V and J genes are TRBV5-6 and TRBJ2-5; D unclear. The CDR3 consists of 15 residues. Trimming took 3 bases from V and 3 from J, leaving 15 bases between them. The germline V gene encodes CDR1 SGHDT and CDR2 YYEEEE.

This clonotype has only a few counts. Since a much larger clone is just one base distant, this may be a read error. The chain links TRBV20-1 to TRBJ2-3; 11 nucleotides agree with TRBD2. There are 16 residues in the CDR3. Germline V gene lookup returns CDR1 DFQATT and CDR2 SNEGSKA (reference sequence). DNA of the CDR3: TGCGGTGCCCCCCCCGCCACTAGCGGGAGCGCAGATACGCAGTATTTT. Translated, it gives CGAPPATSGSADTQYF.